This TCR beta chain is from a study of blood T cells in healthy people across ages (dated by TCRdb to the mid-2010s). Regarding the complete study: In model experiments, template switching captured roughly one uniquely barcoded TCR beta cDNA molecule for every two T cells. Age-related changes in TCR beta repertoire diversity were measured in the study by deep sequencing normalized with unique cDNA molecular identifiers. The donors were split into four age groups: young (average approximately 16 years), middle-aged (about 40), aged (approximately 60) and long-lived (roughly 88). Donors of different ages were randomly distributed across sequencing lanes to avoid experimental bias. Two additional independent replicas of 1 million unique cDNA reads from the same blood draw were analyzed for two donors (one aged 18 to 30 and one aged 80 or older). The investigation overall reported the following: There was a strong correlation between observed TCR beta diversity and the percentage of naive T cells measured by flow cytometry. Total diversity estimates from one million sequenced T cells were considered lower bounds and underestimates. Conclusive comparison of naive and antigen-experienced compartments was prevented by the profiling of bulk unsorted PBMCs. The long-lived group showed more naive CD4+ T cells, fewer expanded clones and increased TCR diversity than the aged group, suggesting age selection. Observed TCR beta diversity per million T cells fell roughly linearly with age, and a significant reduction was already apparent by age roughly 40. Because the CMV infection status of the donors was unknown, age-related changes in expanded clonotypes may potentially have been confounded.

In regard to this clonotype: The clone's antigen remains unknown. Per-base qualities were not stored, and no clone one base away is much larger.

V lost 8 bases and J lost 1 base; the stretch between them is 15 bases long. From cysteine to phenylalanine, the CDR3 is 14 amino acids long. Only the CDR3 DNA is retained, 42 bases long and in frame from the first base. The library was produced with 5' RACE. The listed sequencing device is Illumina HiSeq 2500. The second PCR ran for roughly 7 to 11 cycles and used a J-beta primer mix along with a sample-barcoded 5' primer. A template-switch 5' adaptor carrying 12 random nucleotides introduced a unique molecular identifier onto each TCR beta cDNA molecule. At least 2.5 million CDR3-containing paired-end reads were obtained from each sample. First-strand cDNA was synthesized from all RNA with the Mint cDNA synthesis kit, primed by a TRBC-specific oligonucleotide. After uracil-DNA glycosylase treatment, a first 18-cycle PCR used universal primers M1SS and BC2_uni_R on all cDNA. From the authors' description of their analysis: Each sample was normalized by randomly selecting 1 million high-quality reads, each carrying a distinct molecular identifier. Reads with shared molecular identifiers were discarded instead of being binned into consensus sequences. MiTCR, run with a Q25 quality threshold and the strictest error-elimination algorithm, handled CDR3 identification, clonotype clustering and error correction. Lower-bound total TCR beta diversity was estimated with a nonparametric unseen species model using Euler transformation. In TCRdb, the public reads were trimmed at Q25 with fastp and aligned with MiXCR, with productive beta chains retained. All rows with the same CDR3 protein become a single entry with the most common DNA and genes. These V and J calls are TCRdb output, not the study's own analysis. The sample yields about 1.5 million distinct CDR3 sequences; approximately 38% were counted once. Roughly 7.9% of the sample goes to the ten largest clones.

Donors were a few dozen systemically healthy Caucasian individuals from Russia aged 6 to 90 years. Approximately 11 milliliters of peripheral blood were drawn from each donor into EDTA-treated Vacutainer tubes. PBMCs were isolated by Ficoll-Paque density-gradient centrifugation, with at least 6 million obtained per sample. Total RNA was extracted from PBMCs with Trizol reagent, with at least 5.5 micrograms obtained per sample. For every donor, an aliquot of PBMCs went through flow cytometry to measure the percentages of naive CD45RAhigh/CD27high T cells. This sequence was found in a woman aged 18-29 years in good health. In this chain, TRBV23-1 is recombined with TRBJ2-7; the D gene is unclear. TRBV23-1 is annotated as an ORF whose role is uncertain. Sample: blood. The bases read TGCGCCAGCGGACGTCTGGCGCGTTCCTACGAGCAGTACTTC. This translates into CASGRLARSYEQYF.